The clone carrying this T cell receptor (beta chain) was counted many times. This entry comes from a study of CD8 T cells in ankylosing spondylitis. TCRdb re-derived calls from the 5' RACE reads in MiXCR, one entry per CDR3 protein. The sample has some 150,000 distinct CDR3 sequences, about an eighth seen once. The sequenced material came from blood, either unsorted or a sorted T cell fraction (not recorded which). This receptor was taken from a female donor with ankylosing spondylitis or in good health (not recorded which).

CDR3 in DNA: TGTGCCAGTAGATCTACGGGAAGTACGGCAGATACGCAGTATTTT. Amino acid sequence: CASRSTGSTADTQYF. The chain joins TRBV19 to TRBJ2-3, with D possibly being TRBD2 (5 bases). This CDR3 comprises 15 residues. CDR1 and CDR2 (germline): LNHDA, SQIVND (reference sequence). Trimming stripped 6 bases from V and 4 bases from J, with 17 bases between.